This T cell receptor beta chain emerged from a study of T cells after yellow fever vaccination. V shed 4 bases and J shed 7 bases, with 11 bases lying between them. Germline CDR1 is LGHNA and CDR2 is YSLEER. The CDR3 extends over 13 amino acids. A remark on this clonotype: Its antigen is undetermined.

Study-wide points: Peak timing came faster in the weaker secondary response, day 5 versus 15.

UMIs and a universal primer site were added when TCR cDNA was made by 5'RACE template switching. TCRdb reanalysed the 5' RACE reads using MiXCR and keeps one entry per CDR3 protein. This sample has 95,000 to 100,000 distinct CDR3 sequences, with 4.5% to 6% found just once. The chain has TRBV4-3 and TRBJ1-5, with D tentatively TRBD1 (5 bases). The sequencing used CD8+ T cells sorted from PBMCs, collected 10 days after the yellow fever booster vaccination. This receptor was obtained from a man in his late teens or twenties who received the YFV17D yellow fever vaccine. CDR3 DNA: TGCGCCAGCAGCCCCTCGGGGCGACAGCCCCAGCATTTT. Its protein product is CASSPSGRQPQHF.